This TCR beta chain comes out of a study of cytotoxic CD8 clonotypes in ibrutinib-treated CLL. The wider study: After a median of about 70 months, roughly 15 patients stayed remitted and roughly 12 progressed; responses had been partial in approximately 24 and complete in 2. The authors obtained response samples at a median of approximately 12 months of treatment, range 6 to 36.

Comments on this clone: What it binds is unknown.

Using immunoSEQ multiplex PCR, the repertoire was profiled, and TCRdb retains in-frame clones only, with some absent. The profile covers fewer than 150,000 clones, with around 84% appearing a single time and 2.5% to 3.5% taken by the ten largest. Study observations and caveats: Baseline clonality, above age-matched healthy donor levels, tracked circulating CD8+ T-cell counts.

This TCR came from a human donor with chronic lymphocytic leukemia. The material was PBMCs, obtained after 24 months of ibrutinib treatment.

CDR3 nucleotide sequence: TGTGCCAGCAGCCCAACCCATAGGACAGTTAATTCACCCCTCCACTTT. This sequence encodes CASSPTHRTVNSPLHF. V and J are TRBV5-4 and TRBJ1-6; the D gene is possibly TRBD1 (6 bases). The CDR3 spans 16 residues. Trimming pared 4 bases from V and 6 bases from J, leaving 17 bases between. From germline, CDR1 is SGHNT and CDR2 YYREEE (reference sequence).